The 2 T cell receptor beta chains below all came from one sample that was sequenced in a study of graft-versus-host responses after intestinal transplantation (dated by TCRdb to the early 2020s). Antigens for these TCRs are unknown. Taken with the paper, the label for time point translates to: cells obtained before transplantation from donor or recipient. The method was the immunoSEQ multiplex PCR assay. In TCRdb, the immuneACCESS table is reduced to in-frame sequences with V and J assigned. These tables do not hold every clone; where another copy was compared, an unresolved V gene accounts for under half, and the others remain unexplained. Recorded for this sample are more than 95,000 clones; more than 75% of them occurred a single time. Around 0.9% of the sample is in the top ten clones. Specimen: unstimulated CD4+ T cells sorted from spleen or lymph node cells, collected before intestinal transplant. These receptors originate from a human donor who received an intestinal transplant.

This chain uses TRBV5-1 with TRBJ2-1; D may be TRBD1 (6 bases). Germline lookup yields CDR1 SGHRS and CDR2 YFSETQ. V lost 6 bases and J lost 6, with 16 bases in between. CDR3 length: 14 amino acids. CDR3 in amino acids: CASKGQTSPNEQFF. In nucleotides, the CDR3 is TGCGCCAGCAAAGGACAGACGAGCCCCAATGAGCAGTTCTTC. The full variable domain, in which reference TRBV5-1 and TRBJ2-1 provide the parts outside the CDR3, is KAGVTQTPRYLIKTRGQQVTLSCSPISGHRSVSWYQQTPGQGLQFLFEYFSETQRNKGNFPGRFSGRQFSNSRSEMNVSTLELGDSALYLCASKGQTSPNEQFFGPGTRLTVL.

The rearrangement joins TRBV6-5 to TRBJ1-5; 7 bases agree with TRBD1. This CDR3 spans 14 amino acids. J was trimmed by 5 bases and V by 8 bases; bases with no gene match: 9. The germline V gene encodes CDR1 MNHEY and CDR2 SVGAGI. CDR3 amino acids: CASSTGEDYQPQHF. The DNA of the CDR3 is TGTGCCAGCTCAACAGGGGAAGATTATCAGCCCCAGCATTTT.